This T cell receptor beta chain appears in the sequencing data of a study of control samples from healthy donors and cancer patients. Per the germline V gene, CDR1 is SQVTM and CDR2 is ANQGSEA. This CDR3 region has 12 residues. Trimming removed 5 bases at V and 7 bases at J, with 14 bases between. The repertoire was sequenced with immunoSEQ multiplex PCR; TCRdb's copy has only in-frame clones and lacks some. The data contain some 410,000 clones, 90% of them singletons. The sequence was obtained from a man aged 35 to 55 with head and neck cancer. The V gene is TRBV29-1, the J gene TRBJ1-2; D remains unclear. Sequencing was done on a sample of PBMCs. The CDR3 sequence is CSVRVVIGGYTF. The CDR3 DNA is TGCAGCGTTCGAGTTGTGATTGGTGGCTACACCTTC.